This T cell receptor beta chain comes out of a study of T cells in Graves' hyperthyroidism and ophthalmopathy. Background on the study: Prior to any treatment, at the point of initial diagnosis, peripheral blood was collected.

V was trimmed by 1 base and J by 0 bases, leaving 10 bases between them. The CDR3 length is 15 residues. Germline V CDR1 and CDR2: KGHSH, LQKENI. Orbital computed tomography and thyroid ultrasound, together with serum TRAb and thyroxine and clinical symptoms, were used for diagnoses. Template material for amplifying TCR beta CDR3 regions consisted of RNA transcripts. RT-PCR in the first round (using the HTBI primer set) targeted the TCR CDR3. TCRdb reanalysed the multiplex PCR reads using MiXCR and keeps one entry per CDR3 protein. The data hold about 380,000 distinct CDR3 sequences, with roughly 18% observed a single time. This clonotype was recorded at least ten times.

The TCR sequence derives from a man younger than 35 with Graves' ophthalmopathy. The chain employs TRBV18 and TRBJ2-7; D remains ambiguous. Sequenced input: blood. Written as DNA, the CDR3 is TGTGCCAGCTCACCACAAGAGGTAGTCTCCTACGAGCAGTACTTC. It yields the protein CASSPQEVVSYEQYF.